This T cell receptor beta chain was sequenced in a study of T cell repertoires in cytomegalovirus infection. Across the study: TCR beta signatures that were public indicated CMV infection and matching HLA type. Study-wide points: Dominant in the ex vivo response were TCR beta clonotypes restricted by HLA-C and specific for CMV.

TCRdb re-derived calls from the reads in MiXCR, one entry per CDR3 protein. This repertoire shows 200,000 to 300,000 distinct CDR3 sequences, roughly 10% found once; its top ten account for about 14%. Germline V gene sequence: CDR1 SQVTM, CDR2 ANQGSEA. V was cut by 6 bases and J by 5 bases, with 22 bases left in between. The CDR3 spans 15 residues. This clonotype was seen a few times. The antigen is not known. This TCR was sampled from a human donor in good health (CMV status not recorded). Some clones in this sample may be carry-over from other donors' samples. The sample comprised PBMCs. This sequence joins TRBV29-1 and TRBJ1-2, with a weak D call TRBD1 (6 bases). The CDR3 region is CSVNSGTSVRYGYTF. CDR3 DNA: TGCAGCGTCAACTCCGGGACATCGGTTAGGTATGGCTACACCTTC.